This TCR beta chain was identified during a study of glioma-infiltrating T cells. Study results and caveats: Patients with low tissue-blood divergence carried a signature set of shared blood CDR3 motifs.

This clonotype was counted between two and nine times. The antigen is not known. The CDR3 runs 15 residues. The germline V gene has CDR1 SGHRS and CDR2 YFSETQ. The V and J ends lost 1 base and 3 bases respectively, with 12 bases between them. Amplification of TCR alpha and beta CDR3 regions from RNA used iRepertoire nested multiplex PCR. TCRdb re-called the multiplex PCR reads through MiXCR, storing one row per CDR3 protein. The sample consists of 300,000 to 400,000 distinct CDR3 sequences, roughly two fifths of them appearing once. Sequenced: glioma tissue, nonneoplastic brain tissue, or PBMCs (not recorded which). The chain recombines TRBV5-1 with TRBJ2-3; tentatively, D is TRBD1 (5 bases). This clonotype originated in a human donor with low-grade glioma or glioblastoma, undergoing nonglioma brain surgery, or in good health (not recorded which). CDR3 sequence reads: CASSLPVGATDTQYF. In DNA, the CDR3 is TGCGCCAGCAGCTTGCCCGTTGGGGCAACAGATACGCAGTATTTT. Together with reference TRBV5-1 and TRBJ2-3, the CDR3 gives the full variable domain: KAGVTQTPRYLIKTRGQQVTLSCSPISGHRSVSWYQQTPGQGLQFLFEYFSETQRNKGNFPGRFSGRQFSNSRSEMNVSTLELGDSALYLCASSLPVGATDTQYFGPGTRLTVL.